Listed here are 25 T cell receptor beta chains from one sample, sequenced in a study of blood T cell repertoires in COVID-19. Data came from immunoSEQ multiplex PCR; TCRdb stores just in-frame clones and leaves some out. The profile shows 250,000 or so clones, nearly 90% of them singletons. Sequencing input: peripheral blood. The receptor set was obtained from a man younger than 35 with active or convalescent COVID-19.

V and J are TRBV2 and TRBJ1-1; D gene ambiguous. The V gene's germline CDR1 is SNHLY and CDR2 FYNNEI. Trimming took 2 bases from V and 4 from J, leaving 11 bases between them. The CDR3 consists of 14 residues. CDR3 protein: CASSEWVGSTEAFF. CDR3 nucleotide sequence: TGTGCCAGCAGTGAATGGGTGGGGAGCACTGAAGCTTTCTTT.

The chain couples TRBV6-6 to TRBJ2-7, with D perhaps matching TRBD2 (6 bases). The CDR3 runs to 15 residues. The germline V gene has CDR1 MNHNY and CDR2 SVGAGI (reference sequence). The V and J ends lost 3 bases and 2 bases respectively, with 14 bases between them. CDR3 nucleotides: TGTGCCAGCAGTTATGGCCAGCGGGCAGCCTACGAGCAGTACTTC. Its protein product is CASSYGQRAAYEQYF.

This clone was counted once. The CDR3 is CASSWTEMNTEAFF. The CDR3 DNA is TGTGCCAGCAGCTGGACAGAAATGAACACTGAAGCTTTCTTT. The rearrangement uses TRBV5-8 and TRBJ1-1, with TRBD1 as a possible D gene (6 bases). There are 14 residues in the CDR3. Trimming stripped 3 bases from V and 0 bases from J, with 9 bases between. The germline V gene encodes CDR1 SGHTS and CDR2 YDEGEE.

This clone was counted many times. CDR3 nucleotides: TGTGCCATCAGTGAGTCGAAGGGGGCAACTAATGAAAAACTGTTTTTT. Its translation is CAISESKGATNEKLFF. This rearrangement joins TRBV10-3 to TRBJ1-4, with D maybe TRBD1 (6 bases). Germline V gene data show CDR1 as ENHRY and CDR2 as SYGVKD. The CDR3 loop spans 16 amino acids. Trimming stripped 0 bases from V and 0 bases from J, with 8 bases between.

The V and J genes are TRBV5-1 and TRBJ1-3; 8 bases fit TRBD1. The junction had 8 bases not matched to a gene; V was cut back by 2 bases and J by 4 bases. Per the germline V gene, CDR1 is SGHRS and CDR2 is YFSETQ. This CDR3 region has 16 residues. The CDR3 protein is CASSFAGQGLGNTIYF. The CDR3 DNA follows: TGCGCCAGCAGCTTCGCTGGACAGGGTTTGGGAAACACCATATATTTT.

The rearrangement uses TRBV6-5 and TRBJ1-2; 9 bases are shared with TRBD1. Germline V gene lookup returns CDR1 MNHEY and CDR2 SVGAGI. The CDR3 covers 15 residues. Germline trimming cut 5 bases from V and 2 bases from J; bases unmatched to any gene: 6. CDR3 in amino acids: CASSPFDRGNYGYTF. For the CDR3, the DNA is TGTGCCAGCAGTCCCTTCGACAGGGGGAACTATGGCTACACCTTC.

The CDR3 bases are TGTGCCAGCAGCTTAATGGGGGGGCGCGGCTATGGCTACACCTTC. Protein sequence: CASSLMGGRGYGYTF. The V gene is TRBV7-2, the J gene TRBJ1-2, with D possibly matching TRBD1 (6 bases). V lost 2 bases to trimming and J lost 4 bases, with 14 bases between them. CDR3 length: 15 amino acids. Germline V gives CDR1 SGHTA, CDR2 FQGNSA.

J is TRBJ2-2 and V is TRBV2, with 10 bases fitting TRBD2. The CDR3 extends over 15 amino acids. Germline CDR1 SNHLY, CDR2 FYNNEI. V trimming: 8 bases; J trimming: 4 bases; junction bases outside the gene matches: 7. Here the CDR3 DNA reads TGTGCCAGCGCGACTAGCGGGTCGGGCACCGGGGAGCTGTTTTTT. It translates to CASATSGSGTGELFF.

This clone was observed a single time. This chain uses TRBV19 with TRBJ2-7; 7 bases map to TRBD1. The CDR3 consists of 13 residues. Looked up from germline, CDR1 is LNHDA and CDR2 is SQIVND (reference sequence). V was clipped by 10 bases and J by 3 bases; unmatched bases: 9. DNA of the CDR3: TGTGCCACCCGAGGATCAGGGGGCTACGAGCAGTACTTC. It is translated as CATRGSGGYEQYF. The whole variable domain, filled in from reference TRBV19 and TRBJ2-7, reads DGGITQSPKYLFRKEGQNVTLSCEQNLNHDAMYWYRQDPGQGLRLIYYSQIVNDFQKGDIAEGYSVSREKKESFPLTVTSAQKNPTAFYLCATRGSGGYEQYFGPGTRLTVT.

J is TRBJ1-1 and V is TRBV12-5, with D tentatively TRBD1 (5 bases). The CDR3 is 13 residues long. Trimming left V 1 base short and J 11 bases short, with 14 bases between. From germline, CDR1 is LGHNT and CDR2 FRNRAP. The CDR3, as DNA: TGTGCTAGTGGTTTGGCAGACTTAGGGGCGGCTTTCTTT. It codes for CASGLADLGAAFF.

The rearrangement links TRBV7-6 to TRBJ2-7; 13 positions match TRBD2. V was clipped by 2 bases and J by 2 bases; unmatched bases: 6. The CDR3 covers 17 residues. Germline V gives CDR1 SGHVS, CDR2 FNYEAQ. CDR3 bases: TGTGCCAGCAGCTTATTACTAGCGGGAGGGGGGGCCTACGAGCAGTACTTC. Translated: CASSLLLAGGGAYEQYF.

The chain recombines TRBV9 with TRBJ2-2, with TRBD2 matching 13 bases. Trimming took 3 bases from V and 6 from J; bases not matched to a gene: 5. The CDR3 contains 16 residues. The germline gives CDR1 SGDLS, CDR2 YYNGEE. The CDR3 DNA sequence: TGTGCCAGCAGCGCACGGACTAGCGGGAGATCCGGGGAGCTGTTTTTT. Residues: CASSARTSGRSGELFF.

The J gene is TRBJ1-3, the V gene TRBV7-3; unclear D gene. The V end lost 6 bases, the J end lost 0 bases, and 6 bases lay between the germline ends. The CDR3 consists of 13 residues. Germline CDR1 reads SGHTA; CDR2 reads FQGTGA. The CDR3 nucleotides are TGTGCCAGCAGGCCGGGCTCTGGAAACACCATATATTTT. It encodes CASRPGSGNTIYF.

V and J are TRBV27 and TRBJ1-5; weak D call: TRBD1 (6 bases). CDR1 and CDR2 (germline): MNHEY, SMNVEV (reference sequence). The CDR3 is made up of 16 amino acids. The germline V and J ends were trimmed by 6 bases and 2 bases, with 17 bases remaining between them. The CDR3 here is CASSQVGGRGNQPQHF. In DNA, the CDR3 is TGTGCCAGCAGCCAGGTCGGGGGGCGCGGCAATCAGCCCCAGCATTTT.

This chain connects TRBV5-4 to TRBJ1-1; 10 bases match TRBD1. The CDR3 is 15 amino acids. V dropped 2 bases and J dropped 4; count of bases not matched to a gene: 5. Germline CDR1 is SGHNT and CDR2 is YYREEE (reference sequence). The CDR3 sequence: CASSFLDRGFTEAFF. The CDR3 DNA sequence: TGTGCCAGCAGCTTTCTGGACAGGGGGTTCACTGAAGCTTTCTTT.

The chain has TRBV7-2 and TRBJ1-4; no reliable D call. The CDR3 loop spans 15 amino acids. CDR1 is SGHTA, CDR2 FQGNSA, per germline. The V and J ends lost 1 base and 6 bases respectively, with 12 bases between them. The CDR3 loop is CASSLVLGSYEKLFF. The CDR3, as DNA: TGTGCCAGCAGCTTAGTTTTGGGGAGTTATGAAAAACTGTTTTTT. Filled out from reference TRBV7-2 and TRBJ1-4, the complete variable domain reads GAGVSQSPSNKVTEKGKDVELRCDPISGHTALYWYRQSLGQGLEFLIYFQGNSAPDKSGLPSDRFSAERTGGSVSTLTIQRTQQEDSAVYLCASSLVLGSYEKLFFGSGTQLSVL.

As to this clone: Within the sample, other DNA sequences also encode this same CDR3. The chain links TRBV18 to TRBJ2-7; a weak D match, TRBD2 (6 bases). V dropped 6 bases and J dropped 0 bases, with 12 bases sitting between them. Germline V CDR1 and CDR2: KGHSH, LQKENI. This CDR3 comprises 14 residues. The CDR3 nucleotides are TGTGCCAGCTCCCCTAGCGCGAGCTCCTACGAGCAGTACTTC. This sequence encodes CASSPSASSYEQYF. Filled out from reference TRBV18 and TRBJ2-7, the complete variable domain reads NAGVMQNPRHLVRRRGQEARLRCSPMKGHSHVYWYRQLPEEGLKFMVYLQKENIIDESGMPKERFSAEFPKEGPSILRIQQVVRGDSAAYFCASSPSASSYEQYFGPGTRLTVT.

This clone was seen only a few times. The chain has TRBV5-4 and TRBJ1-2; no firm D call. Trimming removed 0 bases from V and 2 bases from J, with 11 bases in between. CDR3 length equals 15 residues. Germline lookup yields CDR1 SGHNT and CDR2 YYREEE (reference sequence). The CDR3 bases are TGTGCCAGCAGCTTGGTTGGCAGGAAGAACTATGGCTACACCTTC. This codes for CASSLVGRKNYGYTF.

V is TRBV19 and J is TRBJ1-5; D is ambiguous. V lost 1 base and J 9 bases, leaving 13 bases between the germline ends. The CDR3 sequence is 14 residues long. CDR1 LNHDA and CDR2 SQIVND come from the germline V gene (reference sequence). CDR3 sequence (DNA): TGTGCCAGTAGTATAGTAGACGGCGGAAGGCCCCAGCATTTT. It encodes CASSIVDGGRPQHF. The whole variable domain, remainder taken from reference TRBV19 and TRBJ1-5, is DGGITQSPKYLFRKEGQNVTLSCEQNLNHDAMYWYRQDPGQGLRLIYYSQIVNDFQKGDIAEGYSVSREKKESFPLTVTSAQKNPTAFYLCASSIVDGGRPQHFGDGTRLSIL.

The chain links TRBV6-5 to TRBJ1-2; no definite D call. The germline V gene encodes CDR1 MNHEY and CDR2 SVGAGI. Trimming took off 2 bases at V and 8 bases at J, with 15 bases between the two ends. The CDR3 is 14 amino acids. The CDR3 region has the DNA TGTGCCAGCAGTTACGGAGACGGGGAACTGGGCTACACCTTC. It is translated as CASSYGDGELGYTF.

The chain has TRBV4-3 and TRBJ2-1; tentative D call: TRBD1 (5 bases). The germline gives CDR1 LGHNA, CDR2 YSLEER. This CDR3 has 15 amino acids. Trimming removed 2 bases at V and 1 base at J, with 9 bases between. CDR3 DNA sequence: TGCGCCAGCAGCCAACAGGGCTTTTCCTACAATGAGCAGTTCTTC. Translated, it gives CASSQQGFSYNEQFF.

The chain uses TRBV4-3 and TRBJ1-5, with 7 bases that match TRBD1. V trimming: 4 bases; J trimming: 0 bases; junction bases outside the gene matches: 6. The V gene's germline CDR1 is LGHNA and CDR2 YSLEER. The CDR3 is 16 residues long. The CDR3 bases are TGCGCCAGCAGCCTGGGACAGAAAATTAGCAATCAGCCCCAGCATTTT. Its protein is CASSLGQKISNQPQHF.

The V call is TRBV5-6, the J call TRBJ1-5; D ambiguous. Germline values: CDR1 SGHDT, CDR2 YYEEEE. Trimming stripped 0 bases from V and 2 bases from J, with 12 bases between. This CDR3 has 16 residues. For the CDR3, the DNA is TGTGCCAGCAGCTTGGGGGCAGGAATGGGCAATCAGCCCCAGCATTTT. This translates into CASSLGAGMGNQPQHF.

CDR3 loop: CATSRDRAAETQYF. The CDR3 nucleotides are TGTGCCACCAGCAGAGATCGAGCTGCGGAGACCCAGTACTTC. V gene TRBV15 combines with J gene TRBJ2-5; D unclear. Germline CDR1 is LNHNV and CDR2 is YYDKDF (reference sequence). CDR3 length: 14 residues. Trimming stripped 0 bases from V and 5 bases from J, with 10 bases between.

V gene TRBV6-2 or TRBV6-3 combines with J gene TRBJ1-4, with 8 nucleotides matching TRBD1. Losses at the gene ends were 0 bases for V and 13 bases for J; bases not matched to a gene: 16. From germline, CDR1 is MNHEY and CDR2 SVGEGT. This CDR3 region has 17 residues. In DNA form, the CDR3 reads TGTGCCAGCAGTTACTCTATGTCGGGGACAGGCGCCGACGGACTGTTTTTT. The encoded protein is CASSYSMSGTGADGLFF.